This TCR beta chain appears in the sequencing data of a study of blood T cells in healthy people across ages. Peripheral blood, about 10 milliliters per donor, was collected. As to this clonotype: Its specificity is unknown.

Findings and limits, study-wide: One million T cells yielded diversity estimates that were considered underestimates.

Combining a sample-barcoded 5' primer with a J-beta primer mix, a second PCR ran for roughly 6 to 12 cycles. TCRdb reprocessed the 5' RACE reads via MiXCR and lists one record per CDR3 protein. Of 710,000 or so distinct CDR3 sequences in the sample, about a third are singletons; the top ten hold less than 20%. The CDR3 totals 16 residues. CDR1 SNHLY and CDR2 FYNNEI come from the germline V gene. The ends were cut back, 6 bases at V and 2 bases at J, with 17 bases in the middle. The sequenced sample was blood. The sequence derives from a woman at least 80 years old in good health. V is TRBV2 and J is TRBJ1-5, with D possibly being TRBD1 (5 bases). CDR3 amino acids: CASSDRGTRRNQPQHF. In DNA, the CDR3 is TGTGCCAGCAGCGATAGGGGAACTCGGCGCAATCAGCCCCAGCATTTT.